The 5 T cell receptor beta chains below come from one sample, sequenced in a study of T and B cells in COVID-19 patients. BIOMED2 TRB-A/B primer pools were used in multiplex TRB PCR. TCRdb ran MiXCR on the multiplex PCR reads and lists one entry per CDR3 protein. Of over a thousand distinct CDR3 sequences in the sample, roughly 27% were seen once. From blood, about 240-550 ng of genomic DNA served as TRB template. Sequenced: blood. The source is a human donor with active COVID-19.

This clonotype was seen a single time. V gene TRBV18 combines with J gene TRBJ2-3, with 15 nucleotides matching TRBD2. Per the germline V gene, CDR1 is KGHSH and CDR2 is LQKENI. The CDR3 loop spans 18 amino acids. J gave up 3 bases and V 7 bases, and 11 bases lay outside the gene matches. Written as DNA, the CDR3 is TGTGCCAGCTGGCCGGGACTAGCGGGAGGACGTGGGACAGATACGCAGTATTTT. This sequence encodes CASWPGLAGGRGTDTQYF.

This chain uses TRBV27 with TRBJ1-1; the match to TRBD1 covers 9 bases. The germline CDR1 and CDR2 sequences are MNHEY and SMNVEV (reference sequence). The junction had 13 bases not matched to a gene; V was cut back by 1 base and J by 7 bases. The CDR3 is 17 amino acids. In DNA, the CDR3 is TGTGCCAGCAGTTTATTAGGTTCACAGGGGGCAGTCAGTGAAGCTTTCTTT. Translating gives CASSLLGSQGAVSEAFF.

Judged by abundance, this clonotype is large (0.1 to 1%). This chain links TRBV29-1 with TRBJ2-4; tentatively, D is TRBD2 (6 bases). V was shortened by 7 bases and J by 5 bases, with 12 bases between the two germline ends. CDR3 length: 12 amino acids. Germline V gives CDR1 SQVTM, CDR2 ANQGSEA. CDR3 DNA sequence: TGCAGCGGCGGGCCGGGAGAAAACATTCAGTACTTC. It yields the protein CSGGPGENIQYF.

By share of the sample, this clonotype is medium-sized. The CDR3 sequence is CASSYSGQNSNQPQHF. For the CDR3, the DNA is TGTGCCAGCAGTTACTCAGGGCAGAATAGCAATCAGCCCCAGCATTTT. J is TRBJ1-5 and V is TRBV6-6; no clear D. CDR3 length: 16 amino acids. Per the germline V gene, CDR1 is MNHNY and CDR2 is SVGAGI (reference sequence). Trimming stripped 0 bases from V and 0 bases from J, with 9 bases between.

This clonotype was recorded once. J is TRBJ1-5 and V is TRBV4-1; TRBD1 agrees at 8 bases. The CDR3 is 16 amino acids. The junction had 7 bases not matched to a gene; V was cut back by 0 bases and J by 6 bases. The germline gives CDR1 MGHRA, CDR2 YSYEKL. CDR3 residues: CASSQESSRGLQPQHF. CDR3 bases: TGCGCCAGCAGCCAAGAAAGTTCCAGGGGGCTTCAGCCCCAGCATTTT.